The next 18 T cell receptor beta chains were all read from a single sample in a study of HIV-infected patients and healthy controls. No cell fractionation was done, so the repertoire covers all unsorted peripheral blood T cells. cDNA was made from roughly 470 ng RNA using alpha and beta constant primers. Each of the alpha and beta chains got its own library through chain-specific third strand synthesis with indices. In TCRdb, the 5' RACE reads were re-called with MiXCR into one record per CDR3 protein. The table shows about 12,000 distinct CDR3 sequences, with around 9% occurring only once. The starting material was blood, obtained before antiretroviral therapy. The receptors derive from an adult with HIV infection. The donor label of this sample is uncertain.

This clonotype was counted only a few times. V usage is TRBV5-6 and J usage is TRBJ1-4; TRBD1 matches 7 bases. The CDR3 runs to 12 residues. Trimming cost V 6 bases and J 13 bases; bases outside gene matches: 9. CDR1 is SGHDT and CDR2 is YYEEEE in the germline V gene. The CDR3: CASTRRGLGLFF. CDR3 coding DNA: TGTGCCAGCACTCGGAGGGGGCTCGGACTGTTTTTT.

The rearrangement uses TRBV14 and TRBJ1-2, with a tentative D call TRBD1 (5 bases). The CDR3 contains 15 residues. Germline CDR1 reads SGHDN; CDR2 reads FVKESK. V shed 4 bases and J shed 3 bases, with 15 bases lying between them. CDR3 coding DNA: TGTGCCAGCAGCCGGGGACCCCCAGAGGACTATGGCTACACCTTC. Translation gives CASSRGPPEDYGYTF. Full variable domain (remainder filled in from reference TRBV14 and TRBJ1-2): EAGVTQFPSHSVIEKGQTVTLRCDPISGHDNLYWYRRVMGKEIKFLLHFVKESKQDESGMPNNRFLAERTGGTYSTLKVQPAELEDSGVYFCASSRGPPEDYGYTFGSGTRLTVV.

By sample fraction, this clonotype is medium-sized (0.01 to 0.1%). The V gene is TRBV10-1, the J gene TRBJ2-1; D gene uncertain. This CDR3 has 15 residues. Trimming took off 3 bases at V and 6 bases at J, with 15 bases between the two ends. Germline lookup yields CDR1 WNHNN and CDR2 SYGVQD (reference sequence). CDR3 sequence: CASSDEFGSANEQFF. The CDR3 DNA follows: TGCGCCAGCAGTGATGAGTTCGGAAGTGCCAATGAGCAGTTCTTC.

This clonotype was counted many times. The rearrangement links TRBV4-2 to TRBJ2-7; the D is unclear. This CDR3 has 11 amino acids. From germline, CDR1 is LGHNA and CDR2 YNFKEQ. Trimming removed 0 bases from V and 4 bases from J, with 1 base in between. The CDR3 DNA reads TGTGCCAGCAGCCAAGAGTACGAGCAGTACTTC. It translates to CASSQEYEQYF.

This clonotype was detected many times. The J gene is TRBJ2-3, the V gene TRBV15; D gene uncertain. Trimming cost V 2 bases and J 5 bases, with 8 bases left between them. The CDR3 extends over 13 amino acids. Germline CDR1 and CDR2: LNHNV and YYDKDF (reference sequence). Written as DNA, the CDR3 is TGTGCCACCAGCAGATTGGTGAAAGATACGCAGTATTTT. Its translation is CATSRLVKDTQYF.

This clonotype was detected many times. The chain has TRBV7-9 and TRBJ2-4; D may be TRBD1 or TRBD2 (5 bases each). Trimming cost V 2 bases and J 0 bases, with 14 bases left between them. This CDR3 contains 17 residues. Germline values: CDR1 SEHNR, CDR2 FQNEAQ (reference sequence). CDR3 DNA: TGTGCCAGCAGCTTAAATCGCACAGGACTAGCCAAAAACATTCAGTACTTC. This translates into CASSLNRTGLAKNIQYF.

In this sample, this clonotype turned up many times. The chain joins TRBV7-3 to TRBJ1-1; TRBD1 is a possible D gene (6 bases). The CDR3 covers 13 residues. With 5 bases removed from V and 1 base from J, the gap between germline ends came to 8 bases. CDR1 and CDR2 from the germline V gene are SGHTA and FQGTGA. The CDR3 bases are TGTGCCAGCAGCGTACAGGGGAACACTGAAGCTTTCTTT. Translating it yields CASSVQGNTEAFF.

This clonotype has a count of ten or more. The CDR3 here is CASSPPTGGENEQFF. CDR3 DNA sequence: TGTGCCAGCTCACCACCGACAGGGGGAGAAAATGAGCAGTTCTTC. This sequence joins TRBV18 and TRBJ2-1, with 9 bases aligning to TRBD1. This CDR3 contains 15 residues. CDR1 and CDR2 from the germline V gene are KGHSH and LQKENI. The J segment lost 7 bases and the V segment lost 0 bases, leaving 4 bases of the junction unmatched.

This clonotype has ten or more counts. The chain carries TRBV7-9 and TRBJ1-2; D is ambiguous. Trimming stripped 1 base from V and 6 bases from J, with 9 bases between. The germline gives CDR1 SEHNR, CDR2 FQNEAQ (reference sequence). This CDR3 contains 13 residues. CDR3 in DNA: TGTGCCAGCAGCTTAGAGGCAGGCGATGGCTACACCTTC. Translating gives CASSLEAGDGYTF.

The sample holds a few counts of this clonotype. The V call is TRBV18, the J call TRBJ2-3; D not resolved. The CDR3 loop spans 14 amino acids. Germline V gene sequence: CDR1 KGHSH, CDR2 LQKENI. The V end lost 0 bases, the J end lost 2 bases, and 6 bases lay between the germline ends. CDR3 in amino acids: CASSPPAATDTQYF. Written as DNA, the CDR3 is TGTGCCAGCTCACCACCGGCTGCCACAGATACGCAGTATTTT.

This clonotype was detected only a few times. The rearrangement links TRBV12-3 or TRBV12-4 to TRBJ2-4; 8 bases are a match to TRBD2. This CDR3 is built from 16 residues. V shed 2 bases and J 2 bases; nucleotides not matched to a gene: 5. The CDR3 loop reads CASSLSGGYSKNIQYF. The DNA of the CDR3 is TGTGCCAGCAGTTTAAGCGGGGGTTACTCCAAAAACATTCAGTACTTC.

In its sample, this clonotype was seen many times. This sequence joins TRBV24-1 and TRBJ2-2, with no clear D. CDR1 is KGHDR and CDR2 is SFDVKD in the germline V gene. V was trimmed by 4 bases and J by 2 bases, leaving 10 bases between them. There are 15 residues in the CDR3. CDR3 nucleotides: TGTGCCACCAGTGACCGACAATTTAACACCGGGGAGCTGTTTTTT. It is translated as CATSDRQFNTGELFF.

This clonotype was seen only a few times. The rearrangement uses TRBV11-2 and TRBJ2-3; 8 bases are shared with TRBD2. This CDR3 region has 18 residues. The trim removed 5 bases at V and 1 base at J, leaving 14 bases unmatched. Germline CDR1 SGHAT, CDR2 FQNNGV. Here the CDR3 DNA reads TGTGCCAGCAGCCAGATCTTCCTTAGCGGGGTTCGCACAGATACGCAGTATTTT. It codes for CASSQIFLSGVRTDTQYF.

This clonotype was seen at least ten times. V gene TRBV10-3 combines with J gene TRBJ2-5, with 8 bases aligning to TRBD1. The CDR3 consists of 16 residues. Germline CDR1 and CDR2: ENHRY and SYGVKD. The V gene end was trimmed by 0 bases and the J gene end by 2 bases; junction bases not matched to a gene: 5. CDR3 sequence reads: CAISESGTGSQETQYF. CDR3 DNA sequence: TGTGCCATCAGTGAGTCGGGGACAGGTTCGCAAGAGACCCAGTACTTC.

At least ten counts were recorded for this clonotype. The chain links TRBV11-3 to TRBJ2-7, with D perhaps matching TRBD2 (6 bases). Germline V gene data show CDR1 as SGHNT and CDR2 as YENEEA. The CDR3 totals 13 residues. Trimming took 3 bases from V and 6 from J, leaving 12 bases between them. The CDR3 sequence: CASSFSGVREQYF. CDR3 sequence (DNA): TGTGCCAGCAGCTTTTCGGGAGTGCGCGAGCAGTACTTC.

This clonotype was seen repeatedly, ten times or more. The chain carries TRBV20-1 and TRBJ2-1; D possibly corresponds to TRBD2 (7 bases). Deletions cut 3 bases from V and 2 bases from J, with 14 bases between. This CDR3 region has 15 residues. Germline CDR1 is DFQATT and CDR2 is SNEGSKA (reference sequence). CDR3 sequence (DNA): TGCAGTGCTAGGGTGGGCGGGGGCCCCTACAATGAGCAGTTCTTC. It specifies CSARVGGGPYNEQFF.

This clonotype was counted many times. This chain connects TRBV6-5 to TRBJ2-1; the D is unclear. The CDR3 runs 13 residues. CDR1 is MNHEY and CDR2 is SVGAGI in the germline V gene. V shed 5 bases and J shed 9 bases, with 14 bases lying between them. The CDR3, as DNA: TGTGCCAGCAGTCCCCGGCAGGATACTGAGCAGTTCTTC. Translation gives CASSPRQDTEQFF.

Worth noting for this clonotype: A read error may explain this, as a much larger clone is one base away. The chain combines TRBV20-1 with TRBJ2-7; TRBD1 matches 8 bases. The CDR3 runs 13 residues. The V gene's germline CDR1 is DFQATT and CDR2 SNEGSKA (reference sequence). CDR3: CSANGQGFYDQYF. Written as DNA, the CDR3 is TGCAGTGCCAACGGACAGGGTTTCTACGATCAGTACTTC.